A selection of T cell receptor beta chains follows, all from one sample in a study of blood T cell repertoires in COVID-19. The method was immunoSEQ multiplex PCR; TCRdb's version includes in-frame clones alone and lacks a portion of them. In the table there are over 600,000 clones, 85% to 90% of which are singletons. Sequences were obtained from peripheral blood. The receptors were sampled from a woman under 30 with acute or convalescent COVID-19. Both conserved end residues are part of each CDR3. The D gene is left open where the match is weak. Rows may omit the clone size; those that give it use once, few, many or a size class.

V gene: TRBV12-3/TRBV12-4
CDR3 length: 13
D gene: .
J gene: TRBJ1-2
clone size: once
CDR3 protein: CASSFVQAYGYTF
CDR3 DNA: TGTGCCAGCAGTTTTGTGCAAGCCTATGGCTACACCTTC

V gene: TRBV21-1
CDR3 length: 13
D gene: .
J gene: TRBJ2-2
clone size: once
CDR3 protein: CASIAGGTGELFF
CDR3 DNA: TGTGCCAGCATCGCGGGGGGTACCGGGGAGCTGTTTTTT

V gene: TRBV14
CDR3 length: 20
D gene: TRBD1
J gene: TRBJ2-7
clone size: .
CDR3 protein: CASSQDNKYGGTGNSYEQYF
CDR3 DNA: TGTGCCAGCAGCCAAGATAATAAATATGGTGGGACAGGGAACTCCTACGAGCAGTACTTC

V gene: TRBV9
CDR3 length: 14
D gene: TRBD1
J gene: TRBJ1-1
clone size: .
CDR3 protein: CASSPRQGMTEAFF
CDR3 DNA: TGTGCCAGCAGCCCCAGACAGGGTATGACTGAAGCTTTCTTT

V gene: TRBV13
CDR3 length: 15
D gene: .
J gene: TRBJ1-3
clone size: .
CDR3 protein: CASSFGQSSGNTIYF
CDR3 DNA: TGTGCCAGCAGCTTCGGACAGTCCTCTGGAAACACCATATATTTT

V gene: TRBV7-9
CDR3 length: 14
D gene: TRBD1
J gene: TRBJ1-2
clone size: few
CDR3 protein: CASSFPTGRVGYTF
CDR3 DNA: TGTGCCAGCAGCTTTCCGACAGGGAGAGTTGGCTACACCTTC

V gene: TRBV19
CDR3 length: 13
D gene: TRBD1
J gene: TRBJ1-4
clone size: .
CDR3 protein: CASSRDRAGELFF
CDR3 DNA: TGTGCCAGTAGTCGGGACAGGGCCGGAGAGCTGTTTTTT

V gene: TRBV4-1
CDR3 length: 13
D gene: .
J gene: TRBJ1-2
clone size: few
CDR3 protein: CASRQTGRYGYTF
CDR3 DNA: TGCGCCAGCAGACAGACAGGCAGATATGGCTACACCTTC

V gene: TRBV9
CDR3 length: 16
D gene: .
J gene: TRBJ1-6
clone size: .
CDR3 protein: CASSANRDFENSPLHF
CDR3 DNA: TGTGCCAGCAGCGCCAACAGGGATTTTGAAAATTCACCCCTCCACTTT

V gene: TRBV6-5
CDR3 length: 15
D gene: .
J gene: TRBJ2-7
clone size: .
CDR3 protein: CASSYSRGSSYEQYF
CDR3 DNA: TGTGCCAGCAGTTACTCGAGAGGGAGCTCCTACGAGCAGTACTTC

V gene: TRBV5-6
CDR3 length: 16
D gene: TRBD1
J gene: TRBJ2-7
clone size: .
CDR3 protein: CASSLEVRTGSYEQYF
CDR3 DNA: TGTGCCAGCAGCTTGGAGGTAAGGACAGGCTCCTACGAGCAGTACTTC

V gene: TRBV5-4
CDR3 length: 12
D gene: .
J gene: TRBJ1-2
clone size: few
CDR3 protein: CASSFEGAGYTF
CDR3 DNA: TGTGCCAGCAGCTTCGAAGGGGCTGGCTACACCTTC

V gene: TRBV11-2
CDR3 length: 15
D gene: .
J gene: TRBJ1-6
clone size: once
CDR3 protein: CASSLGTFLNSPLHF
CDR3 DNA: TGTGCCAGCAGCCTAGGTACTTTTCTCAATTCACCCCTCCACTTT

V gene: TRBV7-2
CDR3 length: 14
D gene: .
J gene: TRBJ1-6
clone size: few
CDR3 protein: CASSYPTGNSPLHF
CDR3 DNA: TGTGCCAGCAGTTACCCGACGGGGAATTCACCCCTCCACTTT

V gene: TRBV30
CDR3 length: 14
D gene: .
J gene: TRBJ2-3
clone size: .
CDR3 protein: CACRPTGRPDTQYF
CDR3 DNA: TGTGCCTGCCGCCCCACTGGGAGACCAGATACGCAGTATTTT

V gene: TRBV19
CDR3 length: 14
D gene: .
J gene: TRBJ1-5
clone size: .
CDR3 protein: CASSIGPGNQPQHF
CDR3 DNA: TGTGCCAGTAGTATAGGCCCGGGGAATCAGCCCCAGCATTTT

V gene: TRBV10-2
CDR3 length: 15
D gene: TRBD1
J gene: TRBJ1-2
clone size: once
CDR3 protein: CASSAEQGASYGYTF
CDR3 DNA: TGCGCCAGCAGTGCTGAGCAGGGGGCATCTTATGGCTACACCTTC

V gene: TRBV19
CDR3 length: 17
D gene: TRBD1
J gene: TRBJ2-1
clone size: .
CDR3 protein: CASTTGGPLITYNEQFF
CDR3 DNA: TGTGCCAGCACGACAGGGGGCCCGCTAATTACCTACAATGAGCAGTTCTTC

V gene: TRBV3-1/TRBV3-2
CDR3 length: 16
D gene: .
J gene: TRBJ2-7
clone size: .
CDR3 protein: CASSQAHLGLLYEQYF
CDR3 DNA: TGTGCCAGCAGCCAAGCCCATCTTGGGCTCCTCTACGAGCAGTACTTC

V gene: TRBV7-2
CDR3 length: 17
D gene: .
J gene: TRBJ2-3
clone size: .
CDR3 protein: CASSFSRDSTSTDTQYF
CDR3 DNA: TGTGCCAGCAGCTTTTCCCGGGACTCAACTAGCACAGATACGCAGTATTTT

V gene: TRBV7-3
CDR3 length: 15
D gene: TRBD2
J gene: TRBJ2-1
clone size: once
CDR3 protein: CASSLRTSGGNEQFF
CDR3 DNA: TGTGCCAGCAGCTTAAGGACTAGCGGGGGTAATGAGCAGTTCTTC

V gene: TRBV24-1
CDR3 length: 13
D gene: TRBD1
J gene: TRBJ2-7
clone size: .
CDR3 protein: CATRGTGGYEQYF
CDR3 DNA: TGTGCCACCCGCGGGACAGGGGGCTACGAGCAGTACTTC

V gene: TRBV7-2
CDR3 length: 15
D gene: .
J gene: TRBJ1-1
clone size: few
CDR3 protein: CASSVTGRGDTEAFF
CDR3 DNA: TGTGCCAGCAGCGTAACAGGGCGGGGGGACACTGAAGCTTTCTTT

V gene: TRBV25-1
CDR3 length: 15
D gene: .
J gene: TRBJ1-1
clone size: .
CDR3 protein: CASSPSAPRGTEAFF
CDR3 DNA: TGTGCCAGCAGTCCCTCGGCGCCTCGGGGCACTGAAGCTTTCTTT

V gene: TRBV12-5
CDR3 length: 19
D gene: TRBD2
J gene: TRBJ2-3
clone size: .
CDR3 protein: CASGLVLAGVHHLHDTQYF
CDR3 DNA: TGTGCTAGTGGTTTGGTGTTAGCGGGGGTACACCACTTGCATGATACGCAGTATTTT

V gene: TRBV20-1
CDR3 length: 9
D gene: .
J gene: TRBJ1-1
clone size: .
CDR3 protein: CSAGAEAFF
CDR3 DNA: TGCAGTGCCGGAGCCGAAGCTTTCTTT

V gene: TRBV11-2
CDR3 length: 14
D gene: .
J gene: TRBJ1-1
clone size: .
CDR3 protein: CASSLTGTGTEAFF
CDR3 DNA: TGTGCCAGCAGCCTTACAGGGACGGGCACTGAAGCTTTCTTT

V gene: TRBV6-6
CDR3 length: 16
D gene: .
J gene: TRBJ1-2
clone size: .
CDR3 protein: CASSPWVTDSNYGYTF
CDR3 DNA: TGTGCCAGCAGCCCTTGGGTGACAGACTCTAACTATGGCTACACCTTC

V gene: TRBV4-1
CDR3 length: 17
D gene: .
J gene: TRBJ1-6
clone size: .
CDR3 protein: CASSQDFRVSGNSPLHF
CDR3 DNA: TGCGCCAGCAGCCAAGATTTTCGGGTCTCCGGGAATTCACCCCTCCACTTT

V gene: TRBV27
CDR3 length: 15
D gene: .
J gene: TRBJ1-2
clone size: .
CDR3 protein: CASSLQGGGPYGYTF
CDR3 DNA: TGTGCCAGCAGTTTACAGGGAGGTGGGCCCTATGGCTACACCTTC

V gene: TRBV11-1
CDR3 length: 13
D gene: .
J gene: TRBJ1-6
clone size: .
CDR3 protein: CASSPGYNSPLHF
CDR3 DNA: TGTGCCAGCAGCCCAGGTTATAATTCACCCCTCCACTTT

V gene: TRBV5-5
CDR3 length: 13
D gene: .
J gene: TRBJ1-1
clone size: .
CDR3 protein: CASSWGSGAEAFF
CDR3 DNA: TGTGCCAGCAGCTGGGGGTCAGGGGCTGAAGCTTTCTTT

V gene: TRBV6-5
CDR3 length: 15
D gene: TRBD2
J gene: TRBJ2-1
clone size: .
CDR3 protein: CASSVLAGVADEQFF
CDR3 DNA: TGTGCCAGCAGCGTACTAGCGGGGGTTGCGGATGAGCAGTTCTTC

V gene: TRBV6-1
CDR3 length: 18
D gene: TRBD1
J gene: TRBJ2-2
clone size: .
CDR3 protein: CASSDGTGGVDDTGELFF
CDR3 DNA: TGTGCCAGCAGTGACGGGACAGGGGGCGTTGACGACACCGGGGAGCTGTTTTTT

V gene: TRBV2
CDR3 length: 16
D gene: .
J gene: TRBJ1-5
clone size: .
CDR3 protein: CASSEGGTSSNQPQHF
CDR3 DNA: TGTGCCAGCAGTGAGGGGGGGACCAGTAGCAATCAGCCCCAGCATTTT

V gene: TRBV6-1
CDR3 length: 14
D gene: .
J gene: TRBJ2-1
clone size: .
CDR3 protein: CASSEASPSDEQFF
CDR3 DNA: TGTGCCAGCAGTGAAGCCTCGCCGTCGGATGAGCAGTTCTTC

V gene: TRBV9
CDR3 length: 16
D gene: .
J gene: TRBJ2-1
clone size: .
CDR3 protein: CASSVGVMSSYNEQFF
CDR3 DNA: TGTGCCAGCAGCGTAGGTGTAATGAGCTCCTACAATGAGCAGTTCTTC

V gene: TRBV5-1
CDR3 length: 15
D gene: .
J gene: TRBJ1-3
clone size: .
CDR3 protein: CASSSTDSSGNTIYF
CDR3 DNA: TGCGCCAGCAGCTCGACTGATAGCTCTGGAAACACCATATATTTT

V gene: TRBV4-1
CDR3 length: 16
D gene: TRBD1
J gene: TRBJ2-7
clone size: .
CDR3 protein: CASSQEGTGGRGEQYF
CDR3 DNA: TGCGCCAGCAGCCAAGAGGGGACAGGGGGCCGCGGCGAGCAGTACTTC

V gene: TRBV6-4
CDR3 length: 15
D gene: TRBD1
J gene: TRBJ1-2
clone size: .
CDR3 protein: CASSPQGRQNYGYTF
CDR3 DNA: TGTGCCAGCAGTCCACAGGGGAGACAGAACTATGGCTACACCTTC

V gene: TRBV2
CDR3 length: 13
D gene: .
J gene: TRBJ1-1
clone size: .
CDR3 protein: CARTPDTYTEAFF
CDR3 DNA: TGTGCCAGGACGCCGGACACGTACACTGAAGCTTTCTTT

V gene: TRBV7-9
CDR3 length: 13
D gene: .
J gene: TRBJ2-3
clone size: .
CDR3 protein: CATPLLRGDTQYF
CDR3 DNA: TGTGCCACCCCGTTACTCAGGGGAGATACGCAGTATTTT